The rows below give T cell receptor beta chains drawn from one sample of a study of blood T cell repertoires in COVID-19. Method: immunoSEQ multiplex PCR; TCRdb's copy keeps in-frame clones and lacks some. The sample consists of more than 150,000 clones, 70% to 90% of them appearing once. Input material: peripheral blood. The receptors derive from a woman in her seventies with acute or convalescent COVID-19. The CDR3 runs from the conserved cysteine through the conserved F or W. Fields, in order: D gene, V gene, clone size, J gene, CDR3 DNA, CDR3 protein. A D gene is named only where the DNA matches it firmly. The listing skips clone size in some rows; elsewhere it reads once, few, many or a size class.

TRBD1	TRBV2	NA	TRBJ2-2	TGTGCCAGCAGTATTAGGACAGGGGGCGCGGTCGGGGAGCTGTTTTTT	CASSIRTGGAVGELFF
TRBD2	TRBV4-3	NA	TRBJ2-3	TGCGCCAGCAGCCAAGATCTTCGGGGGGGAGATACGCAGTATTTT	CASSQDLRGGDTQYF
TRBD1	TRBV19	once	TRBJ1-3	TGTGCCAGTAGTATCCTACGACAGGGGGACGGAAACACCATATATTTT	CASSILRQGDGNTIYF
TRBD1	TRBV19	NA	TRBJ1-4	TGTGCCAGTAGTATGGGGACAGGGGGCGGTGAAAAACTGTTTTTT	CASSMGTGGGEKLFF
TRBD2	TRBV4-2	NA	TRBJ2-5	TGTGCCAGCAGCCAAGTCACTAGCGGGGGGGCCGGTGAGACCCAGTACTTC	CASSQVTSGGAGETQYF
NA	TRBV19	NA	TRBJ2-2	TGTGCCAGTAGTAGTCTTGGGACTCCAGGGCCGAACACCGGGGAGCTGTTTTTT	CASSSLGTPGPNTGELFF
NA	TRBV28	NA	TRBJ2-1	TGTGCCAGCAGTTTAGGCCCTCCAAATTCCCATGAGCAGTTCTTC	CASSLGPPNSHEQFF
NA	TRBV19	NA	TRBJ2-1	TGTGCCAGTAGTGTGGGAGGGGGGGGTCCCGCCTATCGGAATGAGCAGTTCTTC	CASSVGGGGPAYRNEQFF
NA	TRBV7-9	NA	TRBJ2-1	TGTGCCAGCAGCTTAGGGGGGCCGGCTGAGCAGTTCTTC	CASSLGGPAEQFF
TRBD1	TRBV4-1	NA	TRBJ1-6	TGCGCCAGCAGCCAAGTTCGACAGGGCAGCTCCTATAATTCACCCCTCCACTTT	CASSQVRQGSSYNSPLHF
TRBD1	TRBV18	NA	TRBJ1-4	TGTGCCAGCTCCGGACAGGGGAGTGAAAAACTGTTTTTT	CASSGQGSEKLFF
NA	TRBV2	NA	TRBJ1-2	TGTGCCAGCAGGCCCCCCTCCCGGGTCGGCTACACCTTC	CASRPPSRVGYTF
TRBD2	TRBV7-2	NA	TRBJ2-2	TGTGCCAGCAGCTTAAGCACTAGCGGGGGGACCGGGGAGCTGTTTTTT	CASSLSTSGGTGELFF
NA	TRBV4-1	NA	TRBJ1-1	TGCGCCAGCAGCCAACCGACAGAAAACACTGAAGCTTTCTTT	CASSQPTENTEAFF
NA	TRBV7-8	NA	TRBJ1-3	TGTGCCAGCAGCTTAGTGACTGACCCCTCTGGAAACACCATATATTTT	CASSLVTDPSGNTIYF
TRBD1	TRBV7-2	NA	TRBJ2-6	TGTGCCAGCAGCCCCGGGCAGGGGGCTGGTGGGGCCAACGTCCTGACTTTT	CASSPGQGAGGANVLTF
TRBD1	TRBV19	NA	TRBJ2-7	TGTGCCAGTACCATGTTGCAGGGGGACGAGCAGTACTTC	CASTMLQGDEQYF
NA	TRBV12-3/TRBV12-4	NA	TRBJ2-5	TGTGCCAGCAGGACACCTTCGGAAGAGACCCAGTACTTC	CASRTPSEETQYF
NA	TRBV7-2	NA	TRBJ1-2	TGTGCCAGCAGCAGAGACAACAATAACTATGGCTACACCTTC	CASSRDNNNYGYTF
NA	TRBV5-6	NA	TRBJ1-4	TGTGCCAGCAGCTTGATGGACAGTGAAAAACTGTTTTTT	CASSLMDSEKLFF
NA	TRBV28	NA	TRBJ1-4	NA	CASSPTTERGKNCFF
NA	TRBV27	NA	TRBJ1-5	TGTGCCAGCAGTTTTTCTGGCAATCAGCCCCAGCATTTT	CASSFSGNQPQHF
TRBD1	TRBV18	NA	TRBJ1-2	TGTGCCAGCTCACCAGACAGGGGAAACTATGGCTACACCTTC	CASSPDRGNYGYTF
NA	TRBV9	NA	TRBJ1-6	TGTGCCAGCAGCGAGAGTCGCCTATCACCCCTCCACTTT	CASSESRLSPLHF
NA	TRBV4-1	NA	TRBJ1-2	TGCGCCAGCAGCCATCACCTCCAGTTGGCGGGGGGCTACACCTTC	CASSHHLQLAGGYTF
NA	TRBV6-1	NA	TRBJ1-4	TGTGCCAGCAGTTATTCTGGTAGTAATGAAAAACTGTTTTTT	CASSYSGSNEKLFF
TRBD1	TRBV6-5	once	TRBJ1-1	TGTGCCAGCAGGATGACAGGGAAAGCTTTCTTT	CASRMTGKAFF
NA	TRBV19	few	TRBJ1-6	TGTGCCAGTAGTACGGCGGGAAGCTCCTATAATTCACCCCTCCACTTT	CASSTAGSSYNSPLHF
TRBD1	TRBV19	NA	TRBJ2-1	TGTGCCAGTAGAACAGACAGGGGCCACTACAATGAGCAGTTCTTC	CASRTDRGHYNEQFF
NA	TRBV15	NA	TRBJ1-1	TGTGCCACCAGCAGAGGTGTAAGGGGAATGAACACTGAAGCTTTCTTT	CATSRGVRGMNTEAFF
NA	TRBV25-1	NA	TRBJ1-1	TGTGCCAGCAGTGAAGATGAGTGGAACACTGAAGCTTTCTTT	CASSEDEWNTEAFF
NA	TRBV9	NA	TRBJ2-3	TGTGCCAGCAGCGTAACCGGGGGATACACAGATACGCAGTATTTT	CASSVTGGYTDTQYF
NA	TRBV27	NA	TRBJ2-5	TGTGCCAGCAGTCCAAAGGGGCGTTTGTACCAAGAGACCCAGTACTTC	CASSPKGRLYQETQYF
TRBD2	TRBV9	NA	TRBJ2-1	TGTGCCAGCAGCGTAAATCCCGGACTAGCGGGGATGTATGAGCAGTTCTTC	CASSVNPGLAGMYEQFF
NA	TRBV3-1/TRBV3-2	NA	TRBJ1-5	TGTGCCAGCAGCATAGGGGGACCCAGCAATCAGCCCCAGCATTTT	CASSIGGPSNQPQHF
NA	TRBV5-6	NA	TRBJ2-1	TGTGCCAGCAGCTTGGGCCAGAACTCCTACAATGAGCAGTTCTTC	CASSLGQNSYNEQFF
TRBD1	TRBV19	few	TRBJ1-5	TGTGCCAGTAGTATAGGGGGACAGGGGAAGGGTCAGCCCCAGCATTTT	CASSIGGQGKGQPQHF
NA	TRBV10-3	NA	TRBJ1-2	TGTGCCATCAGTGAGTACGCAGGGCGACATGGCTACACCTTC	CAISEYAGRHGYTF
NA	TRBV11-2	NA	TRBJ2-1	TGTGCCAGCAGCTTCCTTGTTGAGCAGTTCTTC	CASSFLVEQFF